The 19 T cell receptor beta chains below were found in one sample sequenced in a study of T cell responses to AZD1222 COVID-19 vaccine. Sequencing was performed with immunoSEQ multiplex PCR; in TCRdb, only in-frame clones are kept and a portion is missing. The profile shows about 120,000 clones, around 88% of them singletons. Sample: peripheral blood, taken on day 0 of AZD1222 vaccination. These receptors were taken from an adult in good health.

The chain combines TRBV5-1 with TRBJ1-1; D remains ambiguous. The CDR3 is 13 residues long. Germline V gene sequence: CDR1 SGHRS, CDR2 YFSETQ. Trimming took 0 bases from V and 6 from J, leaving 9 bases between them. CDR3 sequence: CASSLGQRSEAFF. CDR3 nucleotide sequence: TGCGCCAGCAGCTTGGGGCAGAGATCTGAAGCTTTCTTT.

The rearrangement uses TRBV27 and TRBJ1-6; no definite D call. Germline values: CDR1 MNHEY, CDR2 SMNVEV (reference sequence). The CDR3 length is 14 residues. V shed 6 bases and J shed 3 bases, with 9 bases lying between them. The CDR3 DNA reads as TGTGCCAGCAGCGAAGGTTACTATAATTCACCCCTCCACTTT. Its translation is CASSEGYYNSPLHF.

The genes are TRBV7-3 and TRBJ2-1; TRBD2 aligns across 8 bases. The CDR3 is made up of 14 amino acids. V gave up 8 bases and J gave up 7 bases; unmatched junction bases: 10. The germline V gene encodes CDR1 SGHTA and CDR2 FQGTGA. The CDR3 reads CASFGTRSGNEQFF. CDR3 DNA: TGTGCCAGCTTCGGGACTAGATCCGGGAATGAGCAGTTCTTC.

CDR3 protein: CASSFGRPHLRNSNQPQHF. As DNA, the CDR3 is TGTGCCAGCAGTTTCGGCAGGCCTCATCTTCGCAATAGCAATCAGCCCCAGCATTTT. V gene TRBV28 combines with J gene TRBJ1-5; D call uncertain. This CDR3 is built from 19 residues. Germline loops: CDR1 MDHEN, CDR2 SYDVKM. Trimming pared 3 bases from V and 0 bases from J, leaving 21 bases between.

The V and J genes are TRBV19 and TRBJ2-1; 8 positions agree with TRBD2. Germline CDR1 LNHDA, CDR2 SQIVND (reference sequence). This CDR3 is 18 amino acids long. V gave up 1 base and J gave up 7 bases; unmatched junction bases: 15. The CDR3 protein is CASSIVAPFSGRGNEQFF. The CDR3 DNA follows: TGTGCCAGTAGTATAGTGGCCCCCTTCAGCGGGAGAGGGAATGAGCAGTTCTTC.

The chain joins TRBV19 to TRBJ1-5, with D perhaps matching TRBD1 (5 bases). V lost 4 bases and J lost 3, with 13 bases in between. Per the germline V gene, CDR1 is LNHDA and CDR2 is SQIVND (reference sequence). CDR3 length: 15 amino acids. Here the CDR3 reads CASSTTGHNNQPQHF. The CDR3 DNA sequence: TGTGCCAGTAGTACGACCGGACATAACAATCAGCCCCAGCATTTT.

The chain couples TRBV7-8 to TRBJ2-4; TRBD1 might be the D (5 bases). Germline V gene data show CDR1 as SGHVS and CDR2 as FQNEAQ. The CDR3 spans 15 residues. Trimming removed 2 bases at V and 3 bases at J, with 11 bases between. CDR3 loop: CASSLTLGRKNIQYF. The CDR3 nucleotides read TGTGCCAGCAGCTTAACGTTGGGGCGCAAAAACATTCAGTACTTC.

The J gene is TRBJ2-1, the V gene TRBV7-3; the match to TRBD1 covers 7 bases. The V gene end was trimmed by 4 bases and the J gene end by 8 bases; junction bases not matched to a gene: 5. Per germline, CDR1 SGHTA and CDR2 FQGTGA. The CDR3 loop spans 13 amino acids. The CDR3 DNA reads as TGTGCCAGCAGCTGGACAGGCCGGGATGAGCAGTTCTTC. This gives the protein CASSWTGRDEQFF.

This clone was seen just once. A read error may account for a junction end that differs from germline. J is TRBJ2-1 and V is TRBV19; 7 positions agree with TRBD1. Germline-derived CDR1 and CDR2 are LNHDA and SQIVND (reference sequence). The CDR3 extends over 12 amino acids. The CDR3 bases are TGTGCCAGTAGTATATCGGGACAGCGGCTTCTCTTC. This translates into CASSISGQRLLF.

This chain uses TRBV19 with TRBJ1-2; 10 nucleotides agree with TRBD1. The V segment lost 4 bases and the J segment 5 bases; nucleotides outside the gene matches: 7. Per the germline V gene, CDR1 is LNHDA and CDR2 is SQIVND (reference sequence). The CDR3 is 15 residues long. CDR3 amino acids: CASSKWDRGEYGYTF. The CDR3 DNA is TGTGCCAGTAGTAAATGGGACAGGGGCGAATATGGCTACACCTTC.

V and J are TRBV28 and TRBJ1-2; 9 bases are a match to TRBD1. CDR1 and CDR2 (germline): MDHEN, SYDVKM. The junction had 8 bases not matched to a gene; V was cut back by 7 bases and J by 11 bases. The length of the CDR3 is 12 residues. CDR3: CASKRQGDLYTF. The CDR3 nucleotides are TGTGCCAGCAAACGACAGGGGGATCTGTACACCTTC.

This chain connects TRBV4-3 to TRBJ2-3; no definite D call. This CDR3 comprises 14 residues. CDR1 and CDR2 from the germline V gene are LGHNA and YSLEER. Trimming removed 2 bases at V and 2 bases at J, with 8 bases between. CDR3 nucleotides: TGCGCCAGCAGCCAAACTTGGACCACAGATACGCAGTATTTT. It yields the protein CASSQTWTTDTQYF.

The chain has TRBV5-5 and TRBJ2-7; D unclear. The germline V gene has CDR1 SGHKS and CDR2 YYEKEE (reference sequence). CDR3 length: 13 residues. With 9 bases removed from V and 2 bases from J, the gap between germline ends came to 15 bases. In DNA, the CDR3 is TGTGCCACCAGTGAGGTCGGAACCTACGAGCAGTACTTC. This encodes CATSEVGTYEQYF.

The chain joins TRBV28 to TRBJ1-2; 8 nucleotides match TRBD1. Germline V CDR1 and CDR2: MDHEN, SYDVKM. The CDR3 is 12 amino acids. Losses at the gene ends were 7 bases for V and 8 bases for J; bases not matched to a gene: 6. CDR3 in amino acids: CASTLTGAGYTF. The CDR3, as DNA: TGTGCCAGCACACTGACAGGGGCCGGCTACACCTTC.

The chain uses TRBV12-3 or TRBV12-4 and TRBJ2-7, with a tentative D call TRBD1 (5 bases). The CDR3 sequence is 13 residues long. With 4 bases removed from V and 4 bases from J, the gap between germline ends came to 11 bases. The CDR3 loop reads CASSSPAGYEQYF. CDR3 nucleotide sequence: TGTGCCAGCAGTTCCCCCGCAGGGTACGAGCAGTACTTC.

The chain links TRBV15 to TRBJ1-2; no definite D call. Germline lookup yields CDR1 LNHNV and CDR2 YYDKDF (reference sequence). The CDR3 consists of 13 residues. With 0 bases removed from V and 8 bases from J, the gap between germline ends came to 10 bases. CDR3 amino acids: CATSRDPGLGYTF. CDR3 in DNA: TGTGCCACCAGCAGAGATCCCGGCCTGGGCTACACCTTC.

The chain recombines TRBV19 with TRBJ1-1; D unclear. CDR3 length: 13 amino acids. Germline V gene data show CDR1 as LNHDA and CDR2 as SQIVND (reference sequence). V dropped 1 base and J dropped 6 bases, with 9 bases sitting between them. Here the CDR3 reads CASSIVGRSEAFF. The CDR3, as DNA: TGTGCCAGTAGTATAGTAGGGAGGTCTGAAGCTTTCTTT.

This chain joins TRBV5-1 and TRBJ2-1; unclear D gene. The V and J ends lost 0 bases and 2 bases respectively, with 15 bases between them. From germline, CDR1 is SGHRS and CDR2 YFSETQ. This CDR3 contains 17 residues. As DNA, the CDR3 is TGCGCCAGCAGCTTGGCCTCGGGCTCGCGGACCTACAATGAGCAGTTCTTC. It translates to CASSLASGSRTYNEQFF. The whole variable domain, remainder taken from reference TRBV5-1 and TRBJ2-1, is KAGVTQTPRYLIKTRGQQVTLSCSPISGHRSVSWYQQTPGQGLQFLFEYFSETQRNKGNFPGRFSGRQFSNSRSEMNVSTLELGDSALYLCASSLASGSRTYNEQFFGPGTRLTVL.

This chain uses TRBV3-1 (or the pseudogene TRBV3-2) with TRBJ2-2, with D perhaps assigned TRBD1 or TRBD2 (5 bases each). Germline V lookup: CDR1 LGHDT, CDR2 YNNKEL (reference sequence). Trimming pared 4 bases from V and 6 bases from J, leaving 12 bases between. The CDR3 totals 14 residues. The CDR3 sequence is CASSPPMGAGELFF. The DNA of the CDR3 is TGTGCCAGCAGCCCTCCCATGGGGGCCGGGGAGCTGTTTTTT.